This T cell receptor (beta chain) appears in the sequencing data of a study of human T cells and chemical hapten exposure. This clonotype was observed at least ten times. Time point indicated: pre-sensitization, week 0. Treatment given: therapeutic diphenylcyclopropenone sensitization with weekly scalp DPC. CDR1 and CDR2 from the germline V gene are SGHDN and FVKESK. This CDR3 is built from 16 residues. The junction had 14 bases not matched to a gene; V was cut back by 5 bases and J by 5 bases. TCRdb itself ran the RACE reads through MiXCR, one entry per CDR3 protein. The sample carries more than 250,000 distinct CDR3 sequences, roughly 8.9% recorded once.

The chain uses TRBV14 and TRBJ1-2; 7 bases fit TRBD1. The specimen was whole blood, collected in connection with sensitization to the hapten diphenylcyclopropenone (DPC). The clonotype was recovered from a woman between 40 and 55 years old with alopecia areata. Some clones in this sample may be carry-over from other donors' samples. Written as DNA, the CDR3 is TGTGCCAGCAGCGGACGGACAGGACCTGTCCCTTATGGCTACACCTTC. Its protein is CASSGRTGPVPYGYTF.